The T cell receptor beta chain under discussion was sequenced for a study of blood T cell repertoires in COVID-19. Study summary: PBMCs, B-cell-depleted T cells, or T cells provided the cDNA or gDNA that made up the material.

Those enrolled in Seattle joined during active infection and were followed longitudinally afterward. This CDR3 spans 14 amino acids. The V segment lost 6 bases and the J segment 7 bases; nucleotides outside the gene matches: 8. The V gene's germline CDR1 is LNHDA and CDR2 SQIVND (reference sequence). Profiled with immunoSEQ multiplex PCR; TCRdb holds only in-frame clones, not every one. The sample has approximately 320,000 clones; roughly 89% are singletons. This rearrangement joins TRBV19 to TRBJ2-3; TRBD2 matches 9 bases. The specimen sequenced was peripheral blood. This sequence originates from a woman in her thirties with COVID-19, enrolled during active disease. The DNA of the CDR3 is TGTGCCAGTAGAACCGGGACTAGCTCCCATACGCAGTATTTT. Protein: CASRTGTSSHTQYF. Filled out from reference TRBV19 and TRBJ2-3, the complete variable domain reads DGGITQSPKYLFRKEGQNVTLSCEQNLNHDAMYWYRQDPGQGLRLIYYSQIVNDFQKGDIAEGYSVSREKKESFPLTVTSAQKNPTAFYLCASRTGTSSHTQYFGPGTRLTVL.